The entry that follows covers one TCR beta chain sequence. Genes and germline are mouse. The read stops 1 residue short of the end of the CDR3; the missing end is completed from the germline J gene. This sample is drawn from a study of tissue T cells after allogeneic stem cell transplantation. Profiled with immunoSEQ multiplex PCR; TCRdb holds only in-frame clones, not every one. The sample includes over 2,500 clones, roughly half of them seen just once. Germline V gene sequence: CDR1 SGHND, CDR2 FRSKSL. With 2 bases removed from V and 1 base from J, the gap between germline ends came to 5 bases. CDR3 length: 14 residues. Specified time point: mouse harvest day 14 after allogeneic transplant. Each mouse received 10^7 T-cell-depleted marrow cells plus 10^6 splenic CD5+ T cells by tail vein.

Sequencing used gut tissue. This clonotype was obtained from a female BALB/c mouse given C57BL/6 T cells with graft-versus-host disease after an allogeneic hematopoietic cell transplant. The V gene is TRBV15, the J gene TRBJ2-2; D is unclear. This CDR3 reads CASSLKGNTGQLYF. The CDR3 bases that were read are TGTGCCAGCAGTTTAAAGGGAAACACCGGGCAGCTCTAC.